These 21 T cell receptor beta chains were sequenced from one sample in a study of T cell repertoires in cytomegalovirus infection. One entry per CDR3 protein, called by TCRdb with MiXCR from the reads. In the table there are roughly 720,000 distinct CDR3 sequences, less than 40% of which are singletons. Sequenced sample: PBMCs. The receptors here all came from a human donor in good health (CMV status not recorded). Some clones in this sample may be carry-over from other donors' samples.

This clonotype was seen many times. The chain joins TRBV28 to TRBJ1-2, with 7 bases identical to TRBD1. This CDR3 contains 15 residues. Germline V gene sequence: CDR1 MDHEN, CDR2 SYDVKM. The J segment lost 5 bases and the V segment lost 6 bases, leaving 12 bases of the junction unmatched. Written as DNA, the CDR3 is TGTGCCAGCAGCCGAACCGACAGGGCAGGGTATGGCTACACCTTC. Translating it yields CASSRTDRAGYGYTF.

This clonotype has a count of ten or more. The CDR3 here is CASSLSDEQFF. In nucleotides, the CDR3 is TGTGCCAGCAGCTTATCGGATGAGCAGTTCTTC. This chain links TRBV7-6 with TRBJ2-1; D unclear. Trimming took off 2 bases at V and 8 bases at J, with 4 bases between the two ends. This CDR3 has 11 amino acids. From germline, CDR1 is SGHVS and CDR2 FNYEAQ.

V and J are TRBV19 and TRBJ1-1; D is uncertain. V lost 5 bases and J lost 3, with 13 bases in between. Germline CDR1 LNHDA, CDR2 SQIVND (reference sequence). There are 14 residues in the CDR3. The DNA for the CDR3 is TGTGCCAGTAGTGTCCGGTATGAGGACACTGAAGCTTTCTTT. Protein: CASSVRYEDTEAFF.

The genes are TRBV29-1 and TRBJ1-5; D remains unclear. Trimming removed 5 bases from V and 4 bases from J, with 9 bases in between. The CDR3 sequence is 12 residues long. Germline CDR1 is SQVTM and CDR2 is ANQGSEA. The CDR3 DNA reads TGCAGCGTTACGGACGGAAATCAGCCCCAGCATTTT. Its translation: CSVTDGNQPQHF.

This clonotype was observed a few times. The rearrangement joins TRBV28 to TRBJ2-6; no firm D call. Germline loops: CDR1 MDHEN, CDR2 SYDVKM. V gave up 6 bases and J gave up 4 bases, with 7 bases separating them. The CDR3 runs to 13 residues. CDR3 sequence: CASSPYGANVLTF. CDR3 coding DNA: TGTGCCAGCAGCCCCTACGGGGCCAACGTCCTGACTTTC.

With respect to this clonotype: This may be a read error: a much more frequent sequence differs by one nucleotide. The CDR3 DNA reads TGTGCCACCAGTAGGCCAGGGGGCACTGAAGCTTTCTTT. As protein: CATSRPGGTEAFF. V is TRBV24-1 and J is TRBJ1-1; 7 bases match TRBD1. Germline-derived CDR1 and CDR2 are KGHDR and SFDVKD. The CDR3 covers 13 residues. J lost 4 bases, V lost 6 bases, and 4 bases had no gene match.

This clonotype was counted many times. The rearrangement uses TRBV7-9 and TRBJ2-5; D is uncertain. The V gene's germline CDR1 is SEHNR and CDR2 FQNEAQ (reference sequence). The CDR3 sequence is 15 residues long. The V end lost 6 bases, the J end lost 4 bases, and 18 bases lay between the germline ends. Here the CDR3 reads CASSYAVNVAETQYF. The CDR3 coding sequence is TGTGCCAGCAGTTATGCCGTTAATGTAGCAGAGACCCAGTACTTC.

The gene calls are TRBV12-3 or TRBV12-4 and TRBJ1-2; no clear D. This CDR3 is built from 13 residues. V gave up 3 bases and J gave up 8 bases, with 13 bases separating them. The CDR3 DNA follows: TGTGCCAGCAGTTTCTTGCCAAACGGGGGCTACACCTTC. Residues: CASSFLPNGGYTF.

The V gene is TRBV7-9, the J gene TRBJ1-1; TRBD1 agrees at 8 bases. This CDR3 contains 14 residues. The germline CDR1 and CDR2 sequences are SEHNR and FQNEAQ (reference sequence). The ends lost 7 bases at V and 5 bases at J; junction bases unmatched: 9. In DNA form, the CDR3 reads TGTGCCAGCACTCCAGGACAGGGTGAGACTGAAGCTTTCTTT. Translated: CASTPGQGETEAFF.

This clonotype was found many times. This sequence joins TRBV4-1 and TRBJ1-1, with 9 bases aligning to TRBD1. This CDR3 has 17 amino acids. V lost 5 bases to trimming and J lost 5 bases; unmatched junction nucleotides: 15. Looked up from germline, CDR1 is MGHRA and CDR2 is YSYEKL. CDR3 nucleotides: TGCGCCAGCAGCGGCAGTCCCGGGACAGGGAAGGCTACTGAAGCTTTCTTT. Translated: CASSGSPGTGKATEAFF.

As regards this clonotype: An end of the junction does not agree with germline; a read error may underlie this. The rearrangement joins TRBV7-2 to TRBJ1-4; TRBD1 is a possible D gene (6 bases). The CDR3 is 16 residues long. Germline lookup yields CDR1 SGHTA and CDR2 FQGNSA. The CDR3 coding sequence is TGTGCCAGCAGCTTAAGGTCCGGAACAGGGAATGAAAAACCGTTTTTT. Amino acids: CASSLRSGTGNEKPFF.

The V gene is TRBV2, the J gene TRBJ2-5, with 7 bases matching TRBD2. The V segment lost 0 bases and the J segment 7 bases; nucleotides outside the gene matches: 8. CDR1 is SNHLY and CDR2 is FYNNEI in the germline V gene. This CDR3 is 15 amino acids long. The CDR3: CASSEASGGRGTQYF. The CDR3 DNA is TGTGCCAGCAGTGAAGCCTCGGGAGGACGGGGGACCCAGTACTTC.

The rearrangement joins TRBV10-2 to TRBJ1-2; the D is unclear. Germline loops: CDR1 WSHSY, CDR2 SAAADI. Trimming removed 8 bases from V and 0 bases from J, with 10 bases in between. This CDR3 is built from 13 residues. The chain's CDR3 is CASGEKTNYGYTF. The CDR3, as DNA: TGCGCCAGCGGGGAAAAAACTAACTATGGCTACACCTTC.

The rearrangement uses TRBV10-3 and TRBJ1-5; D gene ambiguous. The CDR3 consists of 15 residues. In germline, CDR1 is ENHRY, CDR2 SYGVKD. The V gene lost 10 bases and the J gene lost 7 bases, with 23 bases spanning the gap. The CDR3 loop reads CATLRSVLDDQPQHF. As DNA, the CDR3 is TGTGCCACCCTCCGCTCGGTCCTGGACGACCAGCCCCAGCATTTT.

This clonotype has a handful of counts. The chain uses TRBV6-2 or TRBV6-3 and TRBJ1-5; D is possibly TRBD1 (6 bases). The germline V gene encodes CDR1 MNHEY and CDR2 SVGEGT. V was shortened by 5 bases and J by 6 bases, with 20 bases between the two germline ends. This CDR3 is 16 amino acids long. CDR3 bases: TGTGCCAGCAGTAGCACCGGGACACTCACCGGTCAGCCCCAGCATTTT. This encodes CASSSTGTLTGQPQHF.

In its sample, this clonotype was seen a few times. The chain combines TRBV12-3 or TRBV12-4 with TRBJ1-2; D gene unclear. V lost 5 bases to trimming and J lost 7 bases, with 20 bases between them. The CDR3 is made up of 15 amino acids. Here the CDR3 reads CASSPLEVPPGGYTF. The CDR3 bases are TGTGCCAGCAGTCCCCTCGAGGTCCCACCCGGTGGCTACACCTTC.

The chain joins TRBV2 to TRBJ1-2; D remains ambiguous. The CDR3 is 12 residues long. Trimming removed 3 bases from V and 9 bases from J, with 11 bases in between. Germline V gene data show CDR1 as SNHLY and CDR2 as FYNNEI. In DNA, the CDR3 is TGTGCCAGCAGTGATTGGCAGACCCGCTACACCTTC. Protein sequence: CASSDWQTRYTF.

V gene TRBV11-1 combines with J gene TRBJ2-6; D is undetermined. This CDR3 spans 15 amino acids. Germline assignment: CDR1 SGHAT and CDR2 FQDESV (reference sequence). V was pared by 4 bases and J by 0 bases, with 7 bases between. The CDR3 is CASSSHRSGANVLTF. The CDR3 bases are TGTGCCAGCAGCTCTCACCGCTCTGGGGCCAACGTCCTGACTTTC. The full variable domain, completed using reference TRBV11-1 and TRBJ2-6, is EAEVAQSPRYKITEKSQAVAFWCDPISGHATLYWYRQILGQGPELLVQFQDESVVDDSQLPKDRFSAERLKGVDSTLKIQPAELGDSAMYLCASSSHRSGANVLTFGAGSRLTVL.

For this clonotype: This may stem from a read error, because a much larger clone lies one nucleotide away. V is TRBV12-3 or TRBV12-4 and J is TRBJ1-1; D is unclear. V dropped 5 bases and J dropped 0 bases, with 7 bases sitting between them. This CDR3 has 13 amino acids. In DNA form, the CDR3 reads TGTGCCAGCAGTATTAGACTGAACACTGAAGCTTTCTTT. Amino acids: CASSIRLNTEAFF.

This clonotype has more than one count but fewer than ten. The chain carries TRBV7-8 and TRBJ2-7; D remains unclear. CDR3 length: 15 amino acids. The germline gives CDR1 SGHVS, CDR2 FQNEAQ. The ends were cut back, 5 bases at V and 0 bases at J, with 14 bases in the middle. The CDR3 loop reads CASSADGRSSYEQYF. CDR3 in DNA: TGTGCCAGCAGCGCGGACGGTAGGAGCTCCTACGAGCAGTACTTC.

This clonotype was seen a handful of times. The junction shows a germline mismatch at one end, possibly a read error. J is TRBJ1-1 and V is TRBV7-6; no definite D call. Germline loops: CDR1 SGHVS, CDR2 FNYEAQ. This CDR3 spans 13 amino acids. The CDR3 coding sequence is TGTGCTAGCAGCGAAGGGCAGAACACTGAAGCTTTCTTT. Protein product: CASSEGQNTEAFF. The full variable domain, rest sourced from reference TRBV7-6 and TRBJ1-1, is GAGVSQSPRYKVTKRGQDVALRCDPISGHVSLYWYRQALGQGPEFLTYFNYEAQQDKSGLPNDRFSAERPEGSISTLTIQRTEQRDSAMYRCASSEGQNTEAFFGQGTRLTVV.